Shown below are 5 T cell receptor beta chains from a single sample sequenced in a study of regulatory T cells in long-lasting Graves disease. Stated time point: persistent/refractory GD, antithyroid drugs over 5 years with positive TRAb. RNA from PBMCs was the source of the TCR library. To make TCR beta libraries, researchers used iRepertoire HTBI primers and Arm-PCR of CDR3 regions. MiXCR, run by TCRdb on the multiplex PCR reads, gives a single entry per CDR3 protein. The table lists 300,000 to 350,000 distinct CDR3 sequences, 20% of them singletons, with roughly 29% in the top ten. Specimen: peripheral blood mononuclear cells (PBMCs), collected when the disease was refractory, from a patient treated with antithyroid drugs. Every receptor here comes from a female donor with Graves disease.

The chain carries TRBV2 and TRBJ2-3, with D maybe TRBD2 (6 bases). Per the germline V gene, CDR1 is SNHLY and CDR2 is FYNNEI. Trimming shortened V by 8 bases and J by 8 bases, and 17 bases separated the two germline ends. This CDR3 region has 13 residues. The DNA of the CDR3 is TGTGCCAGCGAGGTGAAGGTCGGGGGTACGCAGTATTTT. Translating gives CASEVKVGGTQYF.

This clonotype was observed a few times. The chain couples TRBV4-1 to TRBJ2-2; no clear D. Trimming cost V 1 base and J 2 bases, with 5 bases left between them. CDR1 is MGHRA and CDR2 is YSYEKL in the germline V gene. The CDR3 has 14 residues. The CDR3 DNA is TGCGCCAGCAGCCAAGTTGGCAACACCGGGGAGCTGTTTTTT. It codes for CASSQVGNTGELFF.

This clonotype was counted at least ten times. The rearrangement uses TRBV15 and TRBJ2-5; D might be TRBD1 (6 bases). The V end was cut by 1 base, the J end by 5 bases, with 14 bases between. From germline, CDR1 is LNHNV and CDR2 YYDKDF (reference sequence). The length of the CDR3 is 15 residues. CDR3 in amino acids: CATSRAWPGEETQYF. The CDR3 nucleotides read TGTGCCACCAGCAGAGCGTGGCCAGGGGAGGAGACCCAGTACTTC.

This chain joins TRBV6-2 or TRBV6-3 and TRBJ2-7, with TRBD1 identical over 8 bases. The CDR3 spans 14 residues. Germline values: CDR1 MNHEY, CDR2 SVGEGT. The J segment lost 6 bases and the V segment lost 3 bases, leaving 7 bases of the junction unmatched. The CDR3 loop is CASSYQRTGTEQYF. For the CDR3, the DNA is TGTGCCAGCAGTTATCAACGGACAGGGACCGAGCAGTACTTC.

In regard to this clonotype: A read error may produce the germline difference seen at one junction end. This chain uses TRBV20-1 with TRBJ1-2; D unclear. The CDR3 is 13 residues long. Per germline, CDR1 DFQATT and CDR2 SNEGSKA (reference sequence). The CDR3 DNA reads TGCAGTGCCAAGGAAGGAGCTAACTATGACTACACCTTC. It specifies CSAKEGANYDYTF.